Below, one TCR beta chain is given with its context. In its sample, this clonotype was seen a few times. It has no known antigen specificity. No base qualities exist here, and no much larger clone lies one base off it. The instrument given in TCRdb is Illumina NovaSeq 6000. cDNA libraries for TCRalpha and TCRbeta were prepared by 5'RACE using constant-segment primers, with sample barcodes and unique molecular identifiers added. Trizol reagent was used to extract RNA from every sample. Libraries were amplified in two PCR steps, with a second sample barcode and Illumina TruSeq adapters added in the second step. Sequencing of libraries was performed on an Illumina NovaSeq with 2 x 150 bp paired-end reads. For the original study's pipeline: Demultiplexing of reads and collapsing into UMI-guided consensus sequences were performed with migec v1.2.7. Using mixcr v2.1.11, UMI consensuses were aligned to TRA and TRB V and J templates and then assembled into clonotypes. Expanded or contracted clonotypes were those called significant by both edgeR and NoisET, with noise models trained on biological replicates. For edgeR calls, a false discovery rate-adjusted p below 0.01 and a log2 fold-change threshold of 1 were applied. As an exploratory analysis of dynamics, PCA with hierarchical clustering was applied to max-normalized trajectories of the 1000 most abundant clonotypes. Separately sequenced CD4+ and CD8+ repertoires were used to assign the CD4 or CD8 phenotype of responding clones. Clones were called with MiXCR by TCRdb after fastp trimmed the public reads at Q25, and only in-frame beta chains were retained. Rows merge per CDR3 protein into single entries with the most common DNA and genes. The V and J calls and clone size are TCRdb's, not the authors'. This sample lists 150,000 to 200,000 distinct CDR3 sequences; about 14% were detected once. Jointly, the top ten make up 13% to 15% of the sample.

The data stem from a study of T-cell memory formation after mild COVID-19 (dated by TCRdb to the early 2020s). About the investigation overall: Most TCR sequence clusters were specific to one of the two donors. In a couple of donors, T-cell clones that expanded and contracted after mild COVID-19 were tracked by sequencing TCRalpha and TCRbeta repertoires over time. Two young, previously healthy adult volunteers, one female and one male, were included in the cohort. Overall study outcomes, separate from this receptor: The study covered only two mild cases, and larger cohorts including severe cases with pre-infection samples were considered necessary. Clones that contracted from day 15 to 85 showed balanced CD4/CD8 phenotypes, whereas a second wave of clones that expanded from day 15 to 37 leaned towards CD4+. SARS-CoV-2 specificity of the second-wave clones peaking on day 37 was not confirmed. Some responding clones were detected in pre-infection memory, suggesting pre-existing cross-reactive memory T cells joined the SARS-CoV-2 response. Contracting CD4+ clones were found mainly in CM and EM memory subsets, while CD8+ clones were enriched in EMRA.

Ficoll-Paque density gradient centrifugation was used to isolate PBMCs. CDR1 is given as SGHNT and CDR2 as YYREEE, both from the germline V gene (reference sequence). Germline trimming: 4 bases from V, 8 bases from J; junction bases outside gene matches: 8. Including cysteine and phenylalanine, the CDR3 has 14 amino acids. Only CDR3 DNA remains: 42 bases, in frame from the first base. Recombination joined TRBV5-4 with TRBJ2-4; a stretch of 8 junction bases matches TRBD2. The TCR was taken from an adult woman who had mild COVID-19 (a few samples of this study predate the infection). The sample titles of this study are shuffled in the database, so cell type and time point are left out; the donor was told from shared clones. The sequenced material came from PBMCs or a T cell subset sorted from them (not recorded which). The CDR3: CASSGGGNSDIQYF. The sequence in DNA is TGTGCCAGCAGCGGCGGGGGGAATTCGGACATTCAGTACTTC.